This T cell receptor beta chain was retrieved from a study of cytomegalovirus exposure and HLA in healthy donors. As for this clone: Its antigen is currently unknown.

CDR1 and CDR2 (germline): LGHNA, YNFKEQ. Trimming removed 0 bases from V and 6 bases from J, with 14 bases in between. The CDR3 extends over 16 amino acids. The PCR had 60 Vbeta and 13 Jbeta primers. The data were produced by immunoSEQ multiplex PCR, yet TCRdb's version contains in-frame clones alone and is incomplete. Among 85,000 to 100,000 clones listed, about 79% were seen once. The study, taken as a whole, reports: Data from an earlier analysis indicated that most TCR beta V segments were productive either about 87% or about 30% of the time. Reports credit the classifier with highly specific, highly sensitive diagnosis of cytomegalovirus status. Among TCR beta chains, those listed as cytomegalovirus-associated numbered over 150.

The material sequenced was PBMCs. This receptor was obtained from a male donor in good health and CMV-seropositive. V is TRBV4-2 and J is TRBJ2-2; possible D gene TRBD1, 6 bases. The CDR3 nucleotides read TGTGCCAGCAGCCAAGAAGACAGGAGGACACCCGGGGAGCTGTTTTTT. The encoded protein is CASSQEDRRTPGELFF.